Listed here are 6 T cell receptor beta chains from one sample, sequenced in a study of blood T cell repertoires in COVID-19. This table comes from immunoSEQ multiplex PCR, and its TCRdb copy is limited to in-frame clones, with some not included. The data show 68,000 or so clones, roughly nine tenths seen once. Sequenced input: peripheral blood. The receptor set was obtained from a man aged 50-59 years with active COVID-19.

The chain links TRBV7-9 to TRBJ2-7; no firm D call. This CDR3 comprises 14 residues. Germline V lookup: CDR1 SEHNR, CDR2 FQNEAQ (reference sequence). Deletions cut 1 base from V and 1 base from J, with 8 bases between. The CDR3 DNA reads TGTGCCAGCAGCTTAGAATGGCAGTCCTACGAGCAGTACTTC. Translation: CASSLEWQSYEQYF.

V gene TRBV5-1 combines with J gene TRBJ2-3; 7 bases align to TRBD2. V lost 0 bases and J lost 7; bases outside the gene matches: 14. The germline V gene has CDR1 SGHRS and CDR2 YFSETQ. The CDR3 totals 17 residues. CDR3 nucleotides: TGCGCCAGCAGCTTGGCCTCCGGGGGGATAAGAAGGAATACGCAGTATTTT. Translating it yields CASSLASGGIRRNTQYF.

V gene TRBV5-1 combines with J gene TRBJ1-1, with D perhaps TRBD1 (6 bases). V lost 2 bases and J 5 bases, leaving 10 bases between the germline ends. This CDR3 region has 13 residues. Germline V gene lookup returns CDR1 SGHRS and CDR2 YFSETQ. CDR3 in DNA: TGCGCCAGCAGCTTAACAGGGCGAACTGAAGCTTTCTTT. It is translated as CASSLTGRTEAFF.

This clone was counted a few times. CDR3 sequence reads: CASSPAPSGGSTYNEQFF. CDR3 DNA sequence: TGTGCCAGCTCACCAGCGCCTAGCGGGGGGTCAACCTACAATGAGCAGTTCTTC. V is TRBV18 and J is TRBJ2-1, with 11 positions matching TRBD2. The trim removed 2 bases at V and 2 bases at J, leaving 8 bases unmatched. Germline V gene lookup returns CDR1 KGHSH and CDR2 LQKENI. The length of the CDR3 is 18 residues. Using reference TRBV18 and TRBJ2-1 for the parts outside the CDR3, the full variable domain is NAGVMQNPRHLVRRRGQEARLRCSPMKGHSHVYWYRQLPEEGLKFMVYLQKENIIDESGMPKERFSAEFPKEGPSILRIQQVVRGDSAAYFCASSPAPSGGSTYNEQFFGPGTRLTVL.

The J gene is TRBJ1-2, the V gene TRBV9, with D maybe TRBD1 (6 bases). The V gene's germline CDR1 is SGDLS and CDR2 YYNGEE. The CDR3 extends over 14 amino acids. Trimming stripped 1 base from V and 1 base from J, with 8 bases between. The CDR3 nucleotides are TGTGCCAGCAGCGTACCAGGGGTTAACTATGGCTACACCTTC. Translating it yields CASSVPGVNYGYTF.

V usage is TRBV12-3 or TRBV12-4 and J usage is TRBJ1-4, with 8 bases identical to TRBD1. The CDR3 consists of 13 residues. V trimming: 8 bases; J trimming: 8 bases; junction bases outside the gene matches: 7. The CDR3 region is CASGGQGMEKLFF. CDR3 sequence (DNA): TGTGCCAGCGGCGGACAGGGTATGGAAAAACTGTTTTTT.